This TCR beta chain was captured in a study of shared clonotypes between healthy human individuals. General study results and limits: In general, naive subsets displayed greater estimated richness than memory subsets did.

CD45RO-negative, CCR7-selected cells formed the naive CD8 fraction, which excluded terminally differentiated effector memory CD45RA+ cells. Nashville, Tennessee was home to all donors, who were Caucasian adults. Authors' methods: ImmunoSEQ output lacked quality scores and full-length reads, limiting matched filtering. Sequenced by immunoSEQ multiplex PCR; TCRdb stores in-frame clones only, minus some. V, J and clone size derive from that table, while D and trimming were established from the DNA sequence. The repertoire holds about 1.9 million clones, with roughly 93% as singletons. Comment on this clone: Its cognate antigen is unknown.

The TCR sequence derives from a man aged 18 to 29 in good health. Some clones in this sample may be carry-over from other donors' samples. The source material was naive CD8+ T cells from PBMCs.

CDR3 sequence: CASTRDRVYEQYF. The CDR3 nucleotides read TGTGCCAGCACCCGGGACAGGGTCTACGAGCAGTACTTC. The rearrangement uses TRBV6-6 and TRBJ2-7, with 9 bases aligning to TRBD1. V lost 7 bases and J lost 3; bases outside the gene matches: 4. Germline V gene sequence: CDR1 MNHNY, CDR2 SVGAGI (reference sequence). This CDR3 contains 13 residues.